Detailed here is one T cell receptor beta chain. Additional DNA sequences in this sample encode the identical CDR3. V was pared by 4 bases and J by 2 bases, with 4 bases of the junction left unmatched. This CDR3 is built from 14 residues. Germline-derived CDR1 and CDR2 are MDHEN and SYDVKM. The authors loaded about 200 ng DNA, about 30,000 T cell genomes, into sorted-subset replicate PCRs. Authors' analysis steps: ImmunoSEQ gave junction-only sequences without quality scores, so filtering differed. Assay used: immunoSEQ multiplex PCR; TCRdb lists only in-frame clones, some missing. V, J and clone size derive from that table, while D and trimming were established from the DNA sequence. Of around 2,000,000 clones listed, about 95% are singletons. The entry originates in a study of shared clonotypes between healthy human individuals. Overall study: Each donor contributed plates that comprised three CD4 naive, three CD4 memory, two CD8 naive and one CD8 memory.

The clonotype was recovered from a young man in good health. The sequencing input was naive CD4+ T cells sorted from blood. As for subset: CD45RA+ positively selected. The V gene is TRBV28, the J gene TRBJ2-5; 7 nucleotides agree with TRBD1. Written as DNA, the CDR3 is TGTGCCAGCAGTTCGGGACAGAGTCAAGAGACCCAGTACTTC. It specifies CASSSGQSQETQYF.